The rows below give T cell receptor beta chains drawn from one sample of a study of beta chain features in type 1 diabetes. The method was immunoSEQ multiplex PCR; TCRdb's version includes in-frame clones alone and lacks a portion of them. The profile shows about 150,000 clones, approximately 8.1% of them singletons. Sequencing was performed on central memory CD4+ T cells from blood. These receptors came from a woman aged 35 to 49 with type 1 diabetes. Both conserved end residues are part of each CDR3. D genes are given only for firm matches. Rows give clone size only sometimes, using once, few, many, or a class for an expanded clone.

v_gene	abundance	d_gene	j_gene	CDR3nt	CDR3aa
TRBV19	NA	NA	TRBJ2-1	TGTGCCAGTAGTATTCGGCCAGGCCCCTACAATGAGCAGTTCTTC	CASSIRPGPYNEQFF
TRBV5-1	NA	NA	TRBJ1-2	TGCGCCAGCAGCTGGGGCCCGGCGAGGTCAGGTGGCTACACCTTC	CASSWGPARSGGYTF
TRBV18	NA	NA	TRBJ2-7	TGTGCCAGCTCACCACGGCGAGGGAATAGCGAGCAGTACTTC	CASSPRRGNSEQYF
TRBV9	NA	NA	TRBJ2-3	TGTGCGTCGGCGGGCAGCACAGATACGCAGTATTTT	CASAGSTDTQYF
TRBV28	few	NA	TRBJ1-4	TGTGCCAGCAGTGGGTCGGACAGATTAAATGAAAAACTGTTTTTT	CASSGSDRLNEKLFF
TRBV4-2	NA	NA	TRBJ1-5	TGTGCCAGCAGCCAATCGACGGCGGGAAGCAATCAGCCCCAGCATTTT	CASSQSTAGSNQPQHF
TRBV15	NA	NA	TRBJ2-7	TGTGCCACCAGCAGAGACGGCTACGAGCAGTACTTC	CATSRDGYEQYF
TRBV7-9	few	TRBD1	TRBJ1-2	TGTGCCAGCAGCTTAGCGGACAGGGGCGGCTACACCTTC	CASSLADRGGYTF
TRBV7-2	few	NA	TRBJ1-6	TGTGCCAGCAGCTATCCGAAGGCGGGGAATTCACCCCTCCACTTT	CASSYPKAGNSPLHF
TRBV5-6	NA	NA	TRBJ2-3	TGTGCCAGCAGCTTGGAGGGGTTGGCCGATACGCAGTATTTT	CASSLEGLADTQYF
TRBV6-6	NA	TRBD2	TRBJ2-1	TGTGCCAGCAGTTACAGTCTAGCGGGGGTCTACAATGAGCAGTTCTTC	CASSYSLAGVYNEQFF
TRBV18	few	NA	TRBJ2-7	TGTGCCAGCTCACCCCAGGGGGAGGCCTACGAGCAGTACTTC	CASSPQGEAYEQYF
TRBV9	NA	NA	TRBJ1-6	TGTGCCAGCAGCGTCCTACAGGGAGTCGGCAATTCACCCCTCCACTTT	CASSVLQGVGNSPLHF
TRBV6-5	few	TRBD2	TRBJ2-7	TGTGCCACCCAATCCCCCCTAGCGGGAGCCTACGAGCAGTACTTC	CATQSPLAGAYEQYF
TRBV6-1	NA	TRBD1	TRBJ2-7	TGTGCCAGCAGTGCACCGGGACAGGGGGCCTACGAGCAGTACTTC	CASSAPGQGAYEQYF
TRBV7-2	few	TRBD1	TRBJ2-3	TGTGCCAGCAGCTTGGGGACAGGGGCCACAGATACGCAGTATTTT	CASSLGTGATDTQYF
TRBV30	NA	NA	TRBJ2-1	TGTGCCTGGAGGGCGGGAACGGGGATAGACGAGCAGTTCTTC	CAWRAGTGIDEQFF
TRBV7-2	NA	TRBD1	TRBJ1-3	TGTGCCAGCAGCTCCACAGGGGGCTCTGGAAACACCATATATTTT	CASSSTGGSGNTIYF
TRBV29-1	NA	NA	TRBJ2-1	TGCAGCGCCAAACTAGTGTCGGGAGTCTCCTACAATGAGCAGTTCTTC	CSAKLVSGVSYNEQFF
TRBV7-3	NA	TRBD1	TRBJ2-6	TGTGCCAGCAGCACTGGGACAGGGCGAAACTCTGGGGCCAACGTCCTGACTTTC	CASSTGTGRNSGANVLTF
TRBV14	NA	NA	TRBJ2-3	TGTGCCAGCAGCCAAGGGACTTTGGTGGCGGCCACAGATACGCAGTATTTT	CASSQGTLVAATDTQYF
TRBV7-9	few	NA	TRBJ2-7	TGTGCCAGCAGCTTACGGCAGGGCCTCTCCTACGAGCAGTACTTC	CASSLRQGLSYEQYF
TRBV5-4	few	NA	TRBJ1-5	TGTGCCAGCAGCGAGGGACTTCGTAGTCAGCCCCAGCATTTT	CASSEGLRSQPQHF
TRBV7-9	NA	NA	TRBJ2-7	TGTGCCAGCCGCCCGGGACAACGATCACGCGAGCAGTACTTC	CASRPGQRSREQYF
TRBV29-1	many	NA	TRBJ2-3	TGCAGCGTTGACGGGGGACAGATAGATACGCAGTATTTT	CSVDGGQIDTQYF